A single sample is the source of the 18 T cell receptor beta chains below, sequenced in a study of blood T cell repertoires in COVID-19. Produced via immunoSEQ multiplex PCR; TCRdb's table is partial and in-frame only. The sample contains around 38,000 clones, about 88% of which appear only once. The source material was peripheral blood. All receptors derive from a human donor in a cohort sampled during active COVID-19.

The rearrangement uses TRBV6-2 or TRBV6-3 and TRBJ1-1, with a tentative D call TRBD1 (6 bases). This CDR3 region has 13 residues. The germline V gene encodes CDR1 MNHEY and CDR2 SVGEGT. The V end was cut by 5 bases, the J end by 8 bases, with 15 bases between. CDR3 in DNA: TGTGCCAGCAGTATCGGGACACGGTTGGAAGCTTTCTTT. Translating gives CASSIGTRLEAFF.

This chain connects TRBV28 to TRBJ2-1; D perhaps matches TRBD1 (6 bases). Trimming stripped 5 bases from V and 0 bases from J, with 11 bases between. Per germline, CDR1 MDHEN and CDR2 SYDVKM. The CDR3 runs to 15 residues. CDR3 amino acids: CASSLQGGSYNEQFF. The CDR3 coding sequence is TGTGCCAGCAGTCTACAGGGTGGCTCCTACAATGAGCAGTTCTTC.

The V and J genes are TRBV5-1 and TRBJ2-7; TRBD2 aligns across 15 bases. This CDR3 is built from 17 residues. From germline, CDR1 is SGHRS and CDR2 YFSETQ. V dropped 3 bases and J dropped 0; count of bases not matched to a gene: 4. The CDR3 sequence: CASSSGLAGGGSYEQYF. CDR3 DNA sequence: TGCGCCAGCAGCTCGGGACTAGCGGGAGGAGGCTCCTACGAGCAGTACTTC.

The CDR3 DNA is TGTGCCAGCAGTTACTCTGGGAGGGTGCAGTTCTTC. It yields the protein CASSYSGRVQFF. The chain recombines TRBV6-6 with TRBJ2-1, with 7 bases matching TRBD2. Germline V gene data show CDR1 as MNHNY and CDR2 as SVGAGI (reference sequence). The ends lost 0 bases at V and 12 bases at J; junction bases unmatched: 2. This CDR3 comprises 12 residues.

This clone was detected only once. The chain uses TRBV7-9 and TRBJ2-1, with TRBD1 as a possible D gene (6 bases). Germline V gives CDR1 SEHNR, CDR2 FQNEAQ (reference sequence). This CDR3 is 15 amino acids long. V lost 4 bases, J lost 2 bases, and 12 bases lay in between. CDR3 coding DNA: TGTGCCAGCAGCTATGGCCAGGGGACCTACAATGAGCAGTTCTTC. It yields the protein CASSYGQGTYNEQFF.

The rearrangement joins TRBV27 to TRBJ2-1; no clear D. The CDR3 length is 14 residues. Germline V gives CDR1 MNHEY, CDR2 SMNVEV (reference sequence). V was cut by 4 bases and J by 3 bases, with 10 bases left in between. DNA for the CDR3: TGTGCCAGCAGTTCGCCCCCTATCTACAATGAGCAGTTCTTC. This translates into CASSSPPIYNEQFF.

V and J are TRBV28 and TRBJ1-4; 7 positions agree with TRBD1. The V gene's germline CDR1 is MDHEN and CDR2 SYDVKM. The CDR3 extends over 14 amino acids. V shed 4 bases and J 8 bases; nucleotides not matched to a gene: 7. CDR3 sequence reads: CASSYRQGREKLFF. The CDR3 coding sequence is TGTGCCAGCAGTTATCGACAGGGAAGGGAAAAACTGTTTTTT.

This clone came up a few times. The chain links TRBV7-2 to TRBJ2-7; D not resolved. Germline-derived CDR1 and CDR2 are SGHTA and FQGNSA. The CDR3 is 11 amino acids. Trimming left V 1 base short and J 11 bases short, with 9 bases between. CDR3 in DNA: TGTGCCAGCAGCTTAGGGCCTCTTGAGTACTTC. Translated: CASSLGPLEYF.

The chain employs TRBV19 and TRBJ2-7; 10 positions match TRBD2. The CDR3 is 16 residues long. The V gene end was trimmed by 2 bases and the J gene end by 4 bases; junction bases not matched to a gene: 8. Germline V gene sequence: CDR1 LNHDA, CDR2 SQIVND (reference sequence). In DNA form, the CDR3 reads TGTGCCAGTAGTATACAGCTAGCGGGGGCCATGTACGAGCAGTACTTC. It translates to CASSIQLAGAMYEQYF.

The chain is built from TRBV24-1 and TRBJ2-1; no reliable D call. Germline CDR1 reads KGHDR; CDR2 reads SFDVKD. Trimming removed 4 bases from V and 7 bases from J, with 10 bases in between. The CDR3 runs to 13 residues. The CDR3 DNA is TGTGCCACCAGTGACATGAGTCGGAATGAGCAGTTCTTC. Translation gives CATSDMSRNEQFF.

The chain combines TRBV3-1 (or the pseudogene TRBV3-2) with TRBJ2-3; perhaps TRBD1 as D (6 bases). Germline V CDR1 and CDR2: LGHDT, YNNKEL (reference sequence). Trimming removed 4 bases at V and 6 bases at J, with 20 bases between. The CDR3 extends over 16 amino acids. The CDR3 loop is CASSREDTGNADTQYF. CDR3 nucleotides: TGTGCCAGCAGCCGGGAAGACACAGGGAACGCGGATACGCAGTATTTT.

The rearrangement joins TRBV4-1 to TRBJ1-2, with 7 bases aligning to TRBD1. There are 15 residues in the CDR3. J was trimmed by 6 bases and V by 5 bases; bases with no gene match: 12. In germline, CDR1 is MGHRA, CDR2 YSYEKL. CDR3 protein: CASSTRQGNSDGYTF. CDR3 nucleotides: TGCGCCAGCAGCACCCGACAGGGAAATTCGGATGGCTACACCTTC.

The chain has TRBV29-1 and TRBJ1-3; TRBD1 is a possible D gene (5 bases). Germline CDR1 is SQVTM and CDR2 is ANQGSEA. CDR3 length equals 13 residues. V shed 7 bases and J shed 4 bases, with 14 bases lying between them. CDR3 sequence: CSADPGIGNTIYF. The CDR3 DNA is TGCAGCGCGGATCCAGGGATCGGAAACACCATATATTTT.

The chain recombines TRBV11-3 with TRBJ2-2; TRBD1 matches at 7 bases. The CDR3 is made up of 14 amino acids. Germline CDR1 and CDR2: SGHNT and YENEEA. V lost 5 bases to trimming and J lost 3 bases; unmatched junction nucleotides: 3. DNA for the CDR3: TGTGCCAGCAGCCCAGGGGGAGACACCGGGGAGCTGTTTTTT. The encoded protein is CASSPGGDTGELFF.

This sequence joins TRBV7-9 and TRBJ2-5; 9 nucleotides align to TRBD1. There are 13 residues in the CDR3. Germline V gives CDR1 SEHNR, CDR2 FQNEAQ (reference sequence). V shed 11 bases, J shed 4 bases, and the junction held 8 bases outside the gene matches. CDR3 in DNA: TGTGCCCTGGGGGACAGGGCCTCAGAGACCCAGTACTTC. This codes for CALGDRASETQYF.

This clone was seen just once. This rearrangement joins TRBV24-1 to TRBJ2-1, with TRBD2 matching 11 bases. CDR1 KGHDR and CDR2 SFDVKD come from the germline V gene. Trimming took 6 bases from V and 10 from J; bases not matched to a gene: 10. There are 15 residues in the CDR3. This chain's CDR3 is CATSLPLAGDGEQFF. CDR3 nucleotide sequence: TGTGCCACCAGTCTTCCACTAGCGGGGGACGGCGAGCAGTTCTTC.

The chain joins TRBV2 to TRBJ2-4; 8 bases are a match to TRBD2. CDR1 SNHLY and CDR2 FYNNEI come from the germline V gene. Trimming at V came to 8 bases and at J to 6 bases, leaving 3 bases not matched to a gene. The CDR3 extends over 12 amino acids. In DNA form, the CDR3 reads TGTGCCAGCGGGGCGGGGGGAAACATTCAGTACTTC. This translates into CASGAGGNIQYF.

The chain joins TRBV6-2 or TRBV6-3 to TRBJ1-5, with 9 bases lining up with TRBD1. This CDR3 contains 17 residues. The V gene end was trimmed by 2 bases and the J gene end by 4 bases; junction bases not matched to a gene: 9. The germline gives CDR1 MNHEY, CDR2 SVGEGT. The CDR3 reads CASSYPDRGDRNQPQHF. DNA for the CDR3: TGTGCCAGCAGTTACCCTGACAGGGGGGATCGGAATCAGCCCCAGCATTTT.